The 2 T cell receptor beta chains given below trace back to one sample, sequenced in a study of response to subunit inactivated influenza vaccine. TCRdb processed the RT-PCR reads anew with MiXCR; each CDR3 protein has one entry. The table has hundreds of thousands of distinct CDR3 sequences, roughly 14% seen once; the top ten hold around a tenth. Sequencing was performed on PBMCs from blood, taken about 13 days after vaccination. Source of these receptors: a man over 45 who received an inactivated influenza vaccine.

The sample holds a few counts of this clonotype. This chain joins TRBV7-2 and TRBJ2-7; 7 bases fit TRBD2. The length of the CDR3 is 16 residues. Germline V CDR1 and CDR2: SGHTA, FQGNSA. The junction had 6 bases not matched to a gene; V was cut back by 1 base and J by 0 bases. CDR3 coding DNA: TGTGCCAGCAGCTTAGTCGGGCGGGGGAGCTCCTACGAGCAGTACTTC. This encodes CASSLVGRGSSYEQYF.

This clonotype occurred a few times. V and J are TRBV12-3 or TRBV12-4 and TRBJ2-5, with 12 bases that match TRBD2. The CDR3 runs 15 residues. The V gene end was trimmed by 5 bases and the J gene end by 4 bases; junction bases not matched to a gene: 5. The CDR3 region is CASSPGLAGGETQYF. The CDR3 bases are TGTGCCAGCAGTCCGGGACTAGCGGGTGGAGAGACCCAGTACTTC.